The next 23 T cell receptor beta chains were all read from a single sample in a study of cytomegalovirus exposure and HLA in healthy donors. Primers: 60 Vbeta forward and 13 Jbeta reverse. Profiling relied on immunoSEQ multiplex PCR, and the TCRdb table lists in-frame clones only, not all of them. The table includes about 200,000 clones, about 84% detected once. The source material was PBMCs. The receptors derive from a woman in her 30s in good health and CMV-seropositive.

This clone was observed once. The V call is TRBV30, the J call TRBJ2-5; D might be TRBD1 (6 bases). The better agreement between TRBJ2-7 and the DNA end casts doubt on the J call. The CDR3 consists of 14 residues. Germline V gene lookup returns CDR1 GTSNPN and CDR2 SVGIG (reference sequence). The CDR3 sequence is CAVGGRGGPYEQYF. DNA of the CDR3: TGTGCTGTCGGTGGCAGGGGCGGTCCTTACGAGCAGTACTTC.

The V gene is TRBV19, the J gene TRBJ2-1; 10 bases agree with TRBD2. Unmatched junction bases numbered 10, after V lost 10 bases and J lost 1 base. Germline values: CDR1 LNHDA, CDR2 SQIVND (reference sequence). This CDR3 is built from 16 residues. The CDR3 region has the DNA TGTGCCACTGCCCGTACTAGCGGGGTTTCCTACAATGAGCAGTTCTTC. This sequence encodes CATARTSGVSYNEQFF.

Here the CDR3 DNA reads TGCAGCGTTGAAGTGGCACCGAGGTCGCGGGAGGGCTGGGCGCAGTATTTT. Translated: CSVEVAPRSREGWAQYF. The chain combines TRBV29-1 with TRBJ2-3; the match to TRBD2 covers 9 bases. The CDR3 runs 17 residues. Germline lookup yields CDR1 SQVTM and CDR2 ANQGSEA. V was clipped by 1 base and J by 10 bases; unmatched bases: 18.

The chain couples TRBV25-1 to TRBJ2-6; the D gene is possibly TRBD2 (5 bases). The germline V gene encodes CDR1 MGHDK and CDR2 SYGVNS. V lost 6 bases and J 0 bases, leaving 6 bases between the germline ends. The CDR3 consists of 14 residues. CDR3 residues: CASRGSSGANVLTF. DNA for the CDR3: TGTGCCAGCAGAGGGAGCTCTGGGGCCAACGTCCTGACTTTC.

This clone was picked up a small number of times. The rearrangement links TRBV28 to TRBJ2-5, with D tentatively TRBD2 (7 bases). The germline V gene encodes CDR1 MDHEN and CDR2 SYDVKM. The V end lost 4 bases, the J end lost 5 bases, and 14 bases lay between the germline ends. The CDR3 sequence is 14 residues long. The CDR3 nucleotides read TGTGCCAGCAGTTCCCCGGGGGGCGAGGAGACCCAGTACTTC. Encoded protein: CASSSPGGEETQYF. Supplemented by reference TRBV28 and TRBJ2-5, the full variable domain reads DVKVTQSSRYLVKRTGEKVFLECVQDMDHENMFWYRQDPGLGLRLIYFSYDVKMKEKGDIPEGYSVSREKKERFSLILESASTNQTSMYLCASSSPGGEETQYFGPGTRLLVL.

This rearrangement joins TRBV4-1 to TRBJ2-2; 16 nucleotides agree with TRBD2. Germline CDR1 MGHRA, CDR2 YSYEKL. The CDR3 spans 19 residues. V trimming: 2 bases; J trimming: 3 bases; junction bases outside the gene matches: 6. Here the CDR3 DNA reads TGCGCCAGCAGCCAAACCGGGACTAGCGGGGGGGCGGACACCGGGGAGCTGTTTTTT. It translates to CASSQTGTSGGADTGELFF.

The rearrangement joins TRBV27 to TRBJ2-7, with 7 positions matching TRBD1. The CDR3 runs 14 residues. J lost 4 bases, V lost 5 bases, and 8 bases had no gene match. The germline V gene encodes CDR1 MNHEY and CDR2 SMNVEV (reference sequence). Here the CDR3 reads CASSLTDRVYEQYF. As DNA, the CDR3 is TGTGCCAGCAGTCTAACAGACAGGGTTTACGAGCAGTACTTC.

The gene calls are TRBV10-3 and TRBJ2-1; 8 nucleotides match TRBD2. The CDR3 is 16 amino acids. CDR1 is ENHRY and CDR2 is SYGVKD in the germline V gene. V trimming: 4 bases; J trimming: 7 bases; junction bases outside the gene matches: 12. The CDR3 DNA follows: TGTGCCATCAGTGGGGGCAACGGGGGGGCGGGGAATGAGCAGTTCTTC. Protein sequence: CAISGGNGGAGNEQFF.

This rearrangement joins TRBV11-2 to TRBJ2-7, with 11 positions matching TRBD1. Germline V gives CDR1 SGHAT, CDR2 FQNNGV. The length of the CDR3 is 16 residues. J was trimmed by 4 bases and V by 2 bases; bases with no gene match: 7. This CDR3 is CASSLNRDRGIYEQYF. In nucleotides, the CDR3 is TGTGCCAGCAGCTTAAACCGGGACAGGGGGATATACGAGCAGTACTTC.

The genes are TRBV30 and TRBJ2-5, with D possibly being TRBD2 (6 bases). V gave up 0 bases and J gave up 7 bases, with 12 bases separating them. Germline loops: CDR1 GTSNPN, CDR2 SVGIG (reference sequence). The CDR3 runs to 13 residues. The CDR3 sequence is CAWSVRLDGTQYF. The DNA for the CDR3 is TGTGCCTGGAGTGTACGACTAGACGGGACCCAGTACTTC.

Only a few counts were recorded for this clone. The rearrangement uses TRBV10-3 and TRBJ2-3, with D possibly being TRBD2 (5 bases). The CDR3 loop spans 14 amino acids. Germline V CDR1 and CDR2: ENHRY, SYGVKD. V dropped 8 bases and J dropped 0 bases, with 12 bases sitting between them. CDR3 coding DNA: TGTGCCATCCGGGTGGGAGCTAGCACAGATACGCAGTATTTT. Protein product: CAIRVGASTDTQYF.

The genes are TRBV2 and TRBJ2-3, with TRBD1 identical over 9 bases. This CDR3 contains 13 residues. Trimming cost V 6 bases and J 4 bases; bases outside gene matches: 2. In germline, CDR1 is SNHLY, CDR2 FYNNEI. The CDR3 here is CASSGQGSDTQYF. For the CDR3, the DNA is TGTGCCAGCAGCGGACAGGGGTCAGATACGCAGTATTTT. The whole variable domain, filled in from reference TRBV2 and TRBJ2-3, reads EPEVTQTPSHQVTQMGQEVILRCVPISNHLYFYWYRQILGQKVEFLVSFYNNEISEKSEIFDDQFSVERPDGSNFTLKIRSTKLEDSAMYFCASSGQGSDTQYFGPGTRLTVL.

The V gene is TRBV6-4, the J gene TRBJ2-3; TRBD2 might be the D (6 bases). Trimming pared 6 bases from V and 3 bases from J, leaving 16 bases between. Germline V gives CDR1 MRHNA, CDR2 SNTAGT. This CDR3 has 15 amino acids. The DNA for the CDR3 is TGTGCCAGCAGCCCCGGGACTTTGGAAACAGATACGCAGTATTTT. This translates into CASSPGTLETDTQYF.

V is TRBV11-2 and J is TRBJ2-5, with 7 bases fitting TRBD2. This CDR3 is built from 14 residues. CDR1 SGHAT and CDR2 FQNNGV come from the germline V gene. V shed 1 base and J 2 bases; nucleotides not matched to a gene: 1. The CDR3: CASSLAGGQETQYF. The CDR3 DNA reads TGTGCCAGCAGCTTAGCGGGGGGACAAGAGACCCAGTACTTC.

This clone was seen a handful of times. This chain uses TRBV5-1 with TRBJ2-7; TRBD2 matches 8 bases. Looked up from germline, CDR1 is SGHRS and CDR2 is YFSETQ. Trimming took 4 bases from V and 1 from J; bases not matched to a gene: 4. The CDR3 spans 14 residues. The CDR3 loop is CASSPGGGSYEQYF. The CDR3 DNA reads TGCGCCAGCAGCCCCGGGGGGGGGTCCTACGAGCAGTACTTC.

This clone was picked up one time. This chain uses TRBV5-6 with TRBJ2-7, with D perhaps matching TRBD1 (6 bases). The CDR3 consists of 14 residues. Germline V gene lookup returns CDR1 SGHDT and CDR2 YYEEEE. Trimming removed 1 base from V and 0 bases from J, with 8 bases in between. The DNA of the CDR3 is TGTGCCAGCAGCTTGACAGGGAGCTCCTACGAGCAGTACTTC. It specifies CASSLTGSSYEQYF. The full variable domain, its missing parts supplied by reference TRBV5-6 and TRBJ2-7, is DAGVTQSPTHLIKTRGQQVTLRCSPKSGHDTVSWYQQALGQGPQFIFQYYEEEERQRGNFPDRFSGHQFPNYSSELNVNALLLGDSALYLCASSLTGSSYEQYFGPGTRLTVT.

The chain carries TRBV7-8 and TRBJ2-7; the match to TRBD1 covers 8 bases. V shed 4 bases and J 0 bases; nucleotides not matched to a gene: 11. This CDR3 spans 17 amino acids. Germline V gene lookup returns CDR1 SGHVS and CDR2 FQNEAQ. This chain's CDR3 is CASSSNPGGASSYEQYF. In nucleotides, the CDR3 is TGTGCCAGCAGCTCAAACCCAGGGGGCGCATCCTCCTACGAGCAGTACTTC.

This clone was counted between two and nine times. V and J are TRBV6-6 and TRBJ2-3; 10 bases agree with TRBD2. V trimming: 4 bases; J trimming: 2 bases; junction bases outside the gene matches: 6. The CDR3 totals 16 residues. The germline V gene encodes CDR1 MNHNY and CDR2 SVGAGI (reference sequence). Here the CDR3 reads CASSSTSGDNTDTQYF. In DNA form, the CDR3 reads TGTGCCAGCAGTTCCACTAGCGGGGACAACACAGATACGCAGTATTTT.

V gene TRBV2 combines with J gene TRBJ1-4; D gene ambiguous. Trimming pared 3 bases from V and 7 bases from J, leaving 12 bases between. CDR1 and CDR2 from the germline V gene are SNHLY and FYNNEI. The CDR3 is made up of 14 amino acids. CDR3 residues: CASSDDRVGEKLFF. The CDR3 DNA reads TGTGCCAGCAGTGACGATAGAGTCGGTGAAAAACTGTTTTTT.

The chain uses TRBV4-1 and TRBJ2-1, with unresolved D. In germline, CDR1 is MGHRA, CDR2 YSYEKL. V was shortened by 4 bases and J by 6 bases, with 13 bases between the two germline ends. This CDR3 region has 14 residues. The chain's CDR3 is CASSPGRRSNEQFF. The DNA for the CDR3 is TGCGCCAGCAGCCCCGGAAGGAGATCCAATGAGCAGTTCTTC.

J is TRBJ2-7 and V is TRBV11-2, with 10 bases matching TRBD1. Germline V lookup: CDR1 SGHAT, CDR2 FQNNGV. The CDR3 sequence is 16 residues long. With V trimmed by 1 base and J by 2 bases, 5 bases remained unmatched. The CDR3 DNA sequence: TGTGCCAGCAGCTTAGGAGGACAGGGGGGGACCTACGAGCAGTACTTC. This sequence encodes CASSLGGQGGTYEQYF.

V gene TRBV6-6 combines with J gene TRBJ2-7, with 8 bases that match TRBD2. The CDR3 loop spans 12 amino acids. With 5 bases clipped from V and 8 bases from J, the junction kept 5 bases outside the gene matches. Germline V gene sequence: CDR1 MNHNY, CDR2 SVGAGI (reference sequence). CDR3 coding DNA: TGTGCCAGCAGTCGGGGGGGGAGCAAGCAGTACTTC. This gives the protein CASSRGGSKQYF.

This chain uses TRBV30 with TRBJ2-7; perhaps TRBD2 as D (5 bases). Germline V gene lookup returns CDR1 GTSNPN and CDR2 SVGIG (reference sequence). CDR3 length: 17 residues. With 5 bases removed from V and 0 bases from J, the gap between germline ends came to 23 bases. The CDR3 sequence: CAWGGLWTAGSSYEQYF. CDR3 bases: TGTGCCTGGGGCGGGCTATGGACGGCCGGTAGCTCCTACGAGCAGTACTTC. Filled out from reference TRBV30 and TRBJ2-7, the complete variable domain reads SQTIHQWPATLVQPVGSPLSLECTVEGTSNPNLYWYRQAAGRGLQLLFYSVGIGQISSEVPQNLSASRPQDRQFILSSKKLLLSDSGFYLCAWGGLWTAGSSYEQYFGPGTRLTVT.